The TCR beta chain under discussion was sequenced for a study of OX40 agonist ivuxolimab in advanced cancers. Overall study context: Partial responses were observed in three patients, of whom one had hepatocellular carcinoma and two had cutaneous melanoma.

Study-wide results and limits: Antigen specificity remained undetermined for the expanded peripheral T cells.

Profiling relied on immunoSEQ multiplex PCR, and the TCRdb table lists in-frame clones only, not all of them. The sample shows 60,000 to 75,000 clones, about 91% of them seen only once. Of note for this clone: The antigen is undetermined.

The ends lost 2 bases at V and 5 bases at J; junction bases unmatched: 1. The CDR3 runs 14 residues. Germline V CDR1 and CDR2: MNHNY, SVGAGI (reference sequence). The J gene is TRBJ2-5, the V gene TRBV6-6; 11 nucleotides line up with TRBD2. Specimen: CD4+ or CD8+ T cells sorted from blood, collected in a trial of the OX40 agonist ivuxolimab. The TCR originated in an adult with an advanced solid tumor such as melanoma, head and neck, liver or kidney cancer. Written as DNA, the CDR3 is TGTGCCAGCAGTTACCCTAGCGGGAGGGAGACCCAGTACTTC. Amino acids: CASSYPSGRETQYF.